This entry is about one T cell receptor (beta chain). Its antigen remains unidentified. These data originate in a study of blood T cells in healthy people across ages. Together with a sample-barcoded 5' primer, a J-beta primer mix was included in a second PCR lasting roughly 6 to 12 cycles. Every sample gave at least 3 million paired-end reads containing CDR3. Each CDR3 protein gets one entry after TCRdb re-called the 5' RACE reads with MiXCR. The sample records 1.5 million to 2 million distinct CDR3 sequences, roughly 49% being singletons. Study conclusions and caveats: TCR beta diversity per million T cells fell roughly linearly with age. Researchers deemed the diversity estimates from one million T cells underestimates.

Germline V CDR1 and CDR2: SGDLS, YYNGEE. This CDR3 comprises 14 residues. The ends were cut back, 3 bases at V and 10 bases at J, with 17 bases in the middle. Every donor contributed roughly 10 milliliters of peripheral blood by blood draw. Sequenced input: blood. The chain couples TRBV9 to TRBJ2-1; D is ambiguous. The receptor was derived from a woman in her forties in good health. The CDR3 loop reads CASSANTRSYEQFF. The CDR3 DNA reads TGTGCCAGCAGCGCTAACACCCGCTCCTACGAGCAGTTCTTC.